One and the same sample provided the 22 T cell receptor beta chains below, sequenced in a study of monozygotic twins with inflammatory bowel disease. TCRdb re-called the 5' RACE reads and gives one entry per CDR3 protein, without DNA. This sample contains 200,000 to 250,000 distinct CDR3 sequences. The sequencing input was blood. These receptors originate from a human donor with ulcerative colitis or Crohn's disease, or a healthy co-twin of an affected twin (not recorded which).

This rearrangement joins TRBV6-2 or TRBV6-3 to TRBJ2-6; TCRdb returns TRBD1, unconfirmable since there is no DNA. The germline V gene has CDR1 MNHEY and CDR2 SVGEGT. The CDR3 spans 16 residues. CDR3 protein: CASSYHPPSGANVLTF.

The chain joins TRBV7-9 to TRBJ2-7. Germline V CDR1 and CDR2: SEHNR, FQNEAQ (reference sequence). The CDR3 is 17 residues long. The chain's CDR3 is CASSLGGEGKLSYEQYF.

The rearrangement uses TRBV12-5 and TRBJ2-7. This CDR3 comprises 11 residues. Looked up from germline, CDR1 is LGHNT and CDR2 is FRNRAP. The CDR3 spells CASGPSYEQYF.

The chain recombines TRBV27 with TRBJ2-7; TCRdb names TRBD2, which stays unverified in the absence of DNA. The germline CDR1 and CDR2 sequences are MNHEY and SMNVEV (reference sequence). The CDR3 has 16 residues. CDR3 in amino acids: CASSPGLAGGPDEQYF.

The rearrangement links TRBV6-5 to TRBJ2-7; checking the TCRdb D call of TRBD1 is not possible without DNA. Germline V gives CDR1 MNHEY, CDR2 SVGAGI. The CDR3 has 13 residues. The CDR3 sequence is CASSSRQHYEQYF.

The gene calls are TRBV24-1 and TRBJ2-7. Per the germline V gene, CDR1 is KGHDR and CDR2 is SFDVKD. CDR3 length: 15 amino acids. CDR3: CATSDRNITGGEQYF.

The genes are TRBV29-1 and TRBJ2-5; TCRdb returns TRBD1, unconfirmable since there is no DNA. This CDR3 comprises 15 residues. Germline CDR1 is SQVTM and CDR2 is ANQGSEA. The CDR3: CSVGGQGAFSETQYF.

V usage is TRBV6-2 or TRBV6-3 and J usage is TRBJ1-1. Germline V gene data show CDR1 as MNHEY and CDR2 as SVGEGT. This CDR3 region has 14 residues. CDR3 sequence: CASSYALASTEAFF.

The chain joins TRBV2 to TRBJ2-3. The CDR3 runs to 11 residues. Looked up from germline, CDR1 is SNHLY and CDR2 is FYNNEI. The CDR3: CASSRFDTQYF. Complete variable domain (other parts from reference TRBV2 and TRBJ2-3): EPEVTQTPSHQVTQMGQEVILRCVPISNHLYFYWYRQILGQKVEFLVSFYNNEISEKSEIFDDQFSVERPDGSNFTLKIRSTKLEDSAMYFCASSRFDTQYFGPGTRLTVL.

V gene TRBV4-2 combines with J gene TRBJ2-1; the TCRdb D gene call, TRBD1, has no DNA to confirm it. CDR3 size: 15 residues. CDR1 LGHNA and CDR2 YNFKEQ come from the germline V gene. The CDR3 sequence: CASSQVGGTSNEQFF.

The gene calls are TRBV7-7 and TRBJ2-3; the TRBD1 assignment by TCRdb is unverifiable without DNA. Germline V gene sequence: CDR1 SSHAT, CDR2 FNYEAQ (reference sequence). The CDR3 runs 15 residues. The CDR3 is CASSKQDASTDTQYF.

The V gene is TRBV9, the J gene TRBJ1-2; TCRdb's D call, TRBD1, is unchecked because there is no DNA. This CDR3 is 14 amino acids long. The germline CDR1 and CDR2 sequences are SGDLS and YYNGEE. This CDR3 is CASSVNEGRGGYTF.

This chain joins TRBV30 and TRBJ1-3. The CDR3 runs 14 residues. Germline-derived CDR1 and CDR2 are GTSNPN and SVGIG (reference sequence). The CDR3 spells CAWSVTVSGNTIYF.

The chain couples TRBV29-1 to TRBJ2-7; with no DNA, the TCRdb D assignment of TRBD2 cannot be verified. This CDR3 comprises 12 residues. The V gene's germline CDR1 is SQVTM and CDR2 ANQGSEA. CDR3 loop: CSVAGLAAEQYF.

The CDR3 sequence is CASSLSAGAGFTDTQYF. The gene calls are TRBV7-6 and TRBJ2-3; TCRdb returns TRBD2, unconfirmable since there is no DNA. The V gene's germline CDR1 is SGHVS and CDR2 FNYEAQ. The CDR3 runs to 17 residues.

This chain connects TRBV2 to TRBJ2-1; TCRdb's D call of TRBD2 is untestable without DNA. This CDR3 region has 15 residues. Germline values: CDR1 SNHLY, CDR2 FYNNEI. The CDR3 loop reads CASSPTGLSNNEQFF.

The chain joins TRBV11-3 to TRBJ2-7. The CDR3 is 15 residues long. Germline CDR1 and CDR2: SGHNT and YENEEA. CDR3 region: CASSLDHTESYEQYF.

The V gene is TRBV4-3, the J gene TRBJ1-6. CDR3 size: 15 residues. Germline V gene data show CDR1 as LGHNA and CDR2 as YSLEER. CDR3 protein: CASSQEAANNSPLHF.

The chain has TRBV29-1 and TRBJ2-4. The CDR3 is 11 residues long. Germline CDR1 SQVTM, CDR2 ANQGSEA. The CDR3 sequence is CSVATIDIQYF.

The gene calls are TRBV6-5 and TRBJ1-2; lacking DNA, the TRBD1 call made by TCRdb goes unchecked. Germline CDR1 is MNHEY and CDR2 is SVGAGI. The CDR3 runs 14 residues. The CDR3 here is CASSYTGGKDGYTF.

This chain links TRBV7-2 with TRBJ1-1. CDR1 is SGHTA and CDR2 is FQGNSA in the germline V gene. This CDR3 region has 13 residues. The CDR3 spells CASRGQVGTEAFF. Combining the CDR3 with reference TRBV7-2 and TRBJ1-1 gives the whole variable domain GAGVSQSPSNKVTEKGKDVELRCDPISGHTALYWYRQSLGQGLEFLIYFQGNSAPDKSGLPSDRFSAERTGGSVSTLTIQRTQQEDSAVYLCASRGQVGTEAFFGQGTRLTVV.

The chain employs TRBV7-8 and TRBJ2-3. Looked up from germline, CDR1 is SGHVS and CDR2 is FQNEAQ. The CDR3 contains 15 residues. The chain's CDR3 is CASSLAGDYTDTQYF.